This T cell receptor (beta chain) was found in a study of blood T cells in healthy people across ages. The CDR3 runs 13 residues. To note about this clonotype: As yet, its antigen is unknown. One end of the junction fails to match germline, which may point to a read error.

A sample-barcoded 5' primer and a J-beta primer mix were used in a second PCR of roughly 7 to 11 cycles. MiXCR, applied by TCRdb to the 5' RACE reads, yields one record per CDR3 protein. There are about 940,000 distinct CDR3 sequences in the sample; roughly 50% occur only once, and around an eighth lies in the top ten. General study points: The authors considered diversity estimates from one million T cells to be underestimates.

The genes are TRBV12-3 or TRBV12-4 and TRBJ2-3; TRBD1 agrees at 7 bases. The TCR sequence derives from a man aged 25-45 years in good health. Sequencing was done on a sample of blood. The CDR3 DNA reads TGTGCCACCCGCAGAGTGGGGACAGATACGGAGTATTTT. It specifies CATRRVGTDTEYF.